Shown below are 26 T cell receptor beta chains from a single sample sequenced in a study of shared clonotypes between healthy human individuals. The table came from immunoSEQ multiplex PCR; TCRdb's copy has only in-frame clones and leaves some out. The repertoire holds some 1 million clones, with about 74% as singletons. Sequencing used memory CD4+ T cells sorted from blood. Subset specified: CD45RA-negative fraction. These receptors all stem from a man aged 18 to 30 in good health.

V usage is TRBV7-9 and J usage is TRBJ2-2; D is uncertain. The germline V gene has CDR1 SEHNR and CDR2 FQNEAQ (reference sequence). Trimming pared 5 bases from V and 3 bases from J, leaving 10 bases between. CDR3 length equals 14 residues. The CDR3 DNA reads as TGTGCCAGCAGCCACCGTGGAGACACCGGGGAGCTGTTTTTT. Translation gives CASSHRGDTGELFF.

This clone has a handful of counts. Within the sample, other DNA sequences also encode this same CDR3. The V gene is TRBV10-3, the J gene TRBJ1-6; 8 bases agree with TRBD1. Germline-derived CDR1 and CDR2 are ENHRY and SYGVKD. There are 14 residues in the CDR3. The ends lost 8 bases at V and 5 bases at J; junction bases unmatched: 5. DNA for the CDR3: TGTGCCATCGGAGACAGGGGAGATAATTCACCCCTCCACTTT. Translating it yields CAIGDRGDNSPLHF.

The chain employs TRBV4-1 and TRBJ1-1, with D possibly being TRBD1 (5 bases). Trimming removed 1 base at V and 0 bases at J, with 9 bases between. The CDR3 contains 15 residues. Germline loops: CDR1 MGHRA, CDR2 YSYEKL. The CDR3 loop is CASSQGGGVNTEAFF. DNA for the CDR3: TGCGCCAGCAGCCAAGGGGGGGGTGTGAACACTGAAGCTTTCTTT.

V usage is TRBV5-1 and J usage is TRBJ2-5, with D possibly matching TRBD2 (7 bases). The CDR3 has 15 residues. Germline values: CDR1 SGHRS, CDR2 YFSETQ. V lost 7 bases to trimming and J lost 1 base, with 17 bases between them. The CDR3 protein is CASLGGGGIQETQYF. The CDR3 DNA sequence: TGCGCCAGCTTAGGCGGGGGCGGGATCCAAGAGACCCAGTACTTC.

The chain couples TRBV6-4 to TRBJ2-3, with 14 bases identical to TRBD2. From germline, CDR1 is MRHNA and CDR2 SNTAGT. Germline trimming cut 3 bases from V and 3 bases from J; bases unmatched to any gene: 2. CDR3 length equals 16 residues. The CDR3 region is CASSDRTSGGTDTQYF. CDR3 sequence (DNA): TGTGCCAGCAGTGATCGGACTAGCGGGGGGACAGATACGCAGTATTTT.

V usage is TRBV7-2 and J usage is TRBJ2-7, with 8 bases fitting TRBD2. Germline loops: CDR1 SGHTA, CDR2 FQGNSA. The trim removed 0 bases at V and 3 bases at J, leaving 7 bases unmatched. This CDR3 spans 16 amino acids. The CDR3 protein is CASSLAGTSGNYEQYF. The CDR3 bases are TGTGCCAGCAGCTTAGCAGGCACTAGCGGTAACTACGAGCAGTACTTC. Drawing the rest from reference TRBV7-2 and TRBJ2-7, the complete variable domain is GAGVSQSPSNKVTEKGKDVELRCDPISGHTALYWYRQSLGQGLEFLIYFQGNSAPDKSGLPSDRFSAERTGGSVSTLTIQRTQQEDSAVYLCASSLAGTSGNYEQYFGPGTRLTVT.

This clone was detected only a few times. The chain links TRBV5-1 to TRBJ2-7; weak D call: TRBD1 (6 bases). V was pared by 5 bases and J by 1 base, with 22 bases between. The germline V gene has CDR1 SGHRS and CDR2 YFSETQ. The CDR3 is 17 amino acids. DNA for the CDR3: TGCGCCAGCAGTAGACAGGCTGTCGGCGGAACTTCCTACGAGCAGTACTTC. It encodes CASSRQAVGGTSYEQYF.

This clone was observed at least ten times. The J gene is TRBJ2-7, the V gene TRBV4-3; TRBD2 agrees at 11 bases. Germline V gives CDR1 LGHNA, CDR2 YSLEER. Germline trimming cut 0 bases from V and 4 bases from J; bases unmatched to any gene: 8. The CDR3 is 17 residues long. CDR3 region: CASSQDHRTSGFYEQYF. The CDR3 DNA is TGCGCCAGCAGCCAAGATCATCGGACTAGCGGGTTTTACGAGCAGTACTTC.

The chain uses TRBV5-6 and TRBJ2-3; 8 bases are shared with TRBD1. Losses at the gene ends were 0 bases for V and 4 bases for J; bases not matched to a gene: 7. In germline, CDR1 is SGHDT, CDR2 YYEEEE. CDR3 length equals 16 residues. CDR3 coding DNA: TGTGCCAGCAGCTTGGTCACAGGGGGTGGCGCAGATACGCAGTATTTT. This gives the protein CASSLVTGGGADTQYF.

The chain links TRBV30 to TRBJ1-2; D may be TRBD1 (5 bases). Trimming removed 3 bases at V and 6 bases at J, with 8 bases between. Germline lookup yields CDR1 GTSNPN and CDR2 SVGIG (reference sequence). The CDR3 is made up of 11 amino acids. This CDR3 reads CAWRTVDGYTF. CDR3 DNA: TGTGCCTGGAGGACAGTGGATGGCTACACCTTC.

This clone was detected a few times. The rearrangement joins TRBV7-9 to TRBJ1-1; 10 bases match TRBD1. Trimming removed 4 bases from V and 4 bases from J; junction bases left unmatched: 3. The CDR3 totals 14 residues. In germline, CDR1 is SEHNR, CDR2 FQNEAQ (reference sequence). The CDR3 reads CASSSDRGRTEAFF. The DNA for the CDR3 is TGTGCCAGCAGCTCCGACAGGGGGCGCACTGAAGCTTTCTTT.

About this clone: At one of its ends the junction is not consistent with the germline gene, which may arise from a read error. V gene TRBV7-7 combines with J gene TRBJ2-5; 9 positions agree with TRBD2. Germline lookup yields CDR1 SSHAT and CDR2 FNYEAQ (reference sequence). The CDR3 runs 13 residues. CDR3 sequence reads: CASSLLAGETQYF. The CDR3 DNA reads TGTGCTAGCAGCTTACTAGCGGGAGAGACCCAGTACTTC.

For this clone: The junction departs from germline at one end; a sequencing error may be responsible. The chain has TRBV5-1 and TRBJ2-3; D perhaps matches TRBD2 (5 bases). CDR3 length: 14 amino acids. CDR1 and CDR2 from the germline V gene are SGHRS and YFSETQ. The CDR3 DNA reads TGTGCCAGCAGCTCCCGGGAATACACAGATACGCAGTATTTT. Translating gives CASSSREYTDTQYF.

Details on this clone: Other DNA sequences in the same sample also yield this CDR3. This chain uses TRBV7-2 with TRBJ1-2; 7 bases fit TRBD1. This CDR3 has 14 residues. The germline gives CDR1 SGHTA, CDR2 FQGNSA. The trim removed 4 bases at V and 1 base at J, leaving 3 bases unmatched. CDR3 amino acids: CASSSRQGNYGYTF. Written as DNA, the CDR3 is TGTGCCAGCAGCTCCAGACAGGGTAACTATGGCTACACCTTC.

The chain is built from TRBV7-9 and TRBJ2-5; D may be TRBD1 (6 bases). The V end was cut by 4 bases, the J end by 7 bases, with 13 bases between. Germline-derived CDR1 and CDR2 are SEHNR and FQNEAQ (reference sequence). The CDR3 contains 13 residues. CDR3 bases: TGTGCCAGCAGCTCCCGGGACACAGGGACCCAGTACTTC. This encodes CASSSRDTGTQYF.

CDR3 DNA: TGCGCCAGCAGCTTGGGAGAGACTCCGGGACAGCGGAATGAAAAACTGTTTTTT. Protein sequence: CASSLGETPGQRNEKLFF. This chain links TRBV5-1 with TRBJ1-4; 7 bases map to TRBD1. Trimming at V came to 0 bases and at J to 5 bases, leaving 13 bases not matched to a gene. Germline-derived CDR1 and CDR2 are SGHRS and YFSETQ. The CDR3 sequence is 18 residues long.

V usage is TRBV4-2 and J usage is TRBJ1-5; D call uncertain. From germline, CDR1 is LGHNA and CDR2 YNFKEQ. The CDR3 has 13 residues. V lost 3 bases and J lost 4, with 7 bases in between. This CDR3 reads CASSQGTNQPQHF. The DNA of the CDR3 is TGTGCCAGCAGCCAGGGAACAAATCAGCCCCAGCATTTT.

The chain is built from TRBV19 and TRBJ1-1, with a tentative D call TRBD1 (5 bases). This CDR3 is 13 amino acids long. From germline, CDR1 is LNHDA and CDR2 SQIVND (reference sequence). The germline V and J ends were trimmed by 10 bases and 4 bases, with 16 bases remaining between them. The chain's CDR3 is CATIHPRGTEAFF. The CDR3 DNA is TGTGCCACTATACACCCGAGGGGCACTGAAGCTTTCTTT.

The chain couples TRBV6-5 to TRBJ2-7; 7 positions agree with TRBD2. Per the germline V gene, CDR1 is MNHEY and CDR2 is SVGAGI. The CDR3 extends over 13 amino acids. The junction had 3 bases not matched to a gene; V was cut back by 5 bases and J by 2 bases. CDR3 DNA: TGTGCCAGCAGTGAAGGGAGGGCCTACGAGCAGTACTTC. It specifies CASSEGRAYEQYF.

The rearrangement links TRBV30 to TRBJ2-3; 10 bases fit TRBD2. The V segment lost 2 bases and the J segment 2 bases; nucleotides outside the gene matches: 4. There are 15 residues in the CDR3. The germline CDR1 and CDR2 sequences are GTSNPN and SVGIG (reference sequence). CDR3 protein: CAWSIGTSVTDTQYF. In DNA form, the CDR3 reads TGTGCCTGGAGTATCGGGACTAGCGTCACAGATACGCAGTATTTT.

The V gene is TRBV6-6, the J gene TRBJ2-7; no reliable D call. This CDR3 region has 16 residues. CDR1 is MNHNY and CDR2 is SVGAGI in the germline V gene (reference sequence). Trimming stripped 2 bases from V and 0 bases from J, with 14 bases between. CDR3 DNA sequence: TGTGCCAGCAGTTACGGGGTCCAACGAGCCTCCTACGAGCAGTACTTC. This sequence encodes CASSYGVQRASYEQYF.

V is TRBV27 and J is TRBJ2-3; no definite D call. In germline, CDR1 is MNHEY, CDR2 SMNVEV (reference sequence). The length of the CDR3 is 15 residues. V was trimmed by 3 bases and J by 0 bases, leaving 10 bases between them. CDR3 sequence reads: CASSLRISSTDTQYF. CDR3 in DNA: TGTGCCAGCAGTTTGAGAATATCTAGCACAGATACGCAGTATTTT.

This clone was counted many times. The V gene is TRBV4-1, the J gene TRBJ1-4; 9 bases align to TRBD1. The CDR3 has 17 residues. CDR1 is MGHRA, CDR2 YSYEKL, per germline. V lost 4 bases, J lost 3 bases, and 9 bases stayed unmatched. The DNA of the CDR3 is TGCGCCAGCAGCCGAGGGACAGGGTGGTCGTCTAATGAAAAACTGTTTTTT. It translates to CASSRGTGWSSNEKLFF.

This clone was seen repeatedly, ten times or more. The J gene is TRBJ2-7, the V gene TRBV5-5, with a possible D match to TRBD1 (6 bases). Looked up from germline, CDR1 is SGHKS and CDR2 is YYEKEE (reference sequence). Trimming stripped 2 bases from V and 0 bases from J, with 15 bases between. The CDR3 spans 16 residues. Here the CDR3 reads CASSFSLDRSSYEQYF. CDR3 nucleotides: TGTGCCAGCAGCTTTTCCCTTGACAGGAGCTCCTACGAGCAGTACTTC.

The V call is TRBV2, the J call TRBJ2-7; 7 positions agree with TRBD1. The germline gives CDR1 SNHLY, CDR2 FYNNEI. The CDR3 totals 15 residues. Germline trimming cut 5 bases from V and 3 bases from J; bases unmatched to any gene: 10. The CDR3 sequence: CASSKRTGEGYEQYF. DNA for the CDR3: TGTGCCAGCAGTAAACGGACAGGAGAAGGCTACGAGCAGTACTTC. Supplemented by reference TRBV2 and TRBJ2-7, the full variable domain reads EPEVTQTPSHQVTQMGQEVILRCVPISNHLYFYWYRQILGQKVEFLVSFYNNEISEKSEIFDDQFSVERPDGSNFTLKIRSTKLEDSAMYFCASSKRTGEGYEQYFGPGTRLTVT.

The chain links TRBV19 to TRBJ2-3, with TRBD1 as a possible D gene (6 bases). V was trimmed by 5 bases and J by 4 bases, leaving 19 bases between them. The CDR3 is 16 amino acids. Looked up from germline, CDR1 is LNHDA and CDR2 is SQIVND (reference sequence). This chain's CDR3 is CASSAQQGSISDTQYF. CDR3 in DNA: TGTGCCAGTAGTGCACAACAGGGATCTATTTCAGATACGCAGTATTTT.